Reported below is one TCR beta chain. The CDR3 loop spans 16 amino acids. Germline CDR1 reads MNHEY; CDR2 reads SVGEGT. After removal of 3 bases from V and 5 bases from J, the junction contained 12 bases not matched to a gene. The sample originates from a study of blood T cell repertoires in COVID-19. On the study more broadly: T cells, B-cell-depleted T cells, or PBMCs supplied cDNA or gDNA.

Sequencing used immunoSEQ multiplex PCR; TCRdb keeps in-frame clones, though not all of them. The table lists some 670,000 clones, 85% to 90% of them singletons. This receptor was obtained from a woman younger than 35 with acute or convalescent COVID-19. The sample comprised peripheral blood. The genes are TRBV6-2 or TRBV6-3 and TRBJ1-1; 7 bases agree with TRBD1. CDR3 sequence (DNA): TGTGCCAGCAGTTATATACCAGACAGGGTTGAGACTGAAGCTTTCTTT. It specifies CASSYIPDRVETEAFF.